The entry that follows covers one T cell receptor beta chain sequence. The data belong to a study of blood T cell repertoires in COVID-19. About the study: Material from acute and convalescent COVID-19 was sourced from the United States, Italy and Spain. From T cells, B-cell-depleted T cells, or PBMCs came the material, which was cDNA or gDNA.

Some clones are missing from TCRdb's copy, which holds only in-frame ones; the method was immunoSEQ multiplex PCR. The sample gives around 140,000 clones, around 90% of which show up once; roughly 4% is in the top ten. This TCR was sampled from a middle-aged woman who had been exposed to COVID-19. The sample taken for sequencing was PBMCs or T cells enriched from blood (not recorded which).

For the CDR3, the DNA is TGTGCCAGCAGCGTAGGAGGCGGAGGCACATTCCAAGAGACCCAGTACTTC. This encodes CASSVGGGGTFQETQYF. V and J are TRBV9 and TRBJ2-5; D possibly corresponds to TRBD2 (5 bases). Trimming pared 0 bases from V and 1 base from J, leaving 16 bases between. From germline, CDR1 is SGDLS and CDR2 YYNGEE. This CDR3 contains 17 residues.